This T cell receptor (beta chain) emerged from a study of a mutant IDH1 vaccine in newly diagnosed glioma. Study-level information: Patients received vaccination from 4-6 weeks after radiotherapy alone, or with temozolomide cycles. Study results and caveats: Seemingly, top peripheral T cell clonotype changes bore no relation to pseudoprogression. Vaccine-induced responses were seen in more than 90% of patients, spanning several MHC alleles.

As regards this clone: The antigen is not known.

Repertoires were generated with immunoSEQ multiplex PCR, while TCRdb's copy carries only in-frame clones and drops some. The sample gives fewer than 75,000 clones, 84% of which show up once; about 9.4% is in the top ten. The CDR3 totals 15 residues. The germline gives CDR1 SGHTA, CDR2 FQGNSA. The V end was cut by 5 bases, the J end by 7 bases, with 17 bases between. Time point reported: week 11, during vaccination. Vaccination comprised doses that each held 300 ug of mutant IDH1 20-mer peptide, plus topical imiquimod. This TCR was sampled from a woman aged 45-59 years with glioma. The sequencing used PBMCs, collected from a glioma patient whose treatment included an IDH1 peptide vaccine. This rearrangement joins TRBV7-2 to TRBJ1-4; D might be TRBD1 (6 bases). CDR3 loop: CASSLAQGLGEKLFF. DNA of the CDR3: TGTGCCAGCAGCCTGGCCCAGGGGCTGGGTGAAAAACTGTTTTTT.